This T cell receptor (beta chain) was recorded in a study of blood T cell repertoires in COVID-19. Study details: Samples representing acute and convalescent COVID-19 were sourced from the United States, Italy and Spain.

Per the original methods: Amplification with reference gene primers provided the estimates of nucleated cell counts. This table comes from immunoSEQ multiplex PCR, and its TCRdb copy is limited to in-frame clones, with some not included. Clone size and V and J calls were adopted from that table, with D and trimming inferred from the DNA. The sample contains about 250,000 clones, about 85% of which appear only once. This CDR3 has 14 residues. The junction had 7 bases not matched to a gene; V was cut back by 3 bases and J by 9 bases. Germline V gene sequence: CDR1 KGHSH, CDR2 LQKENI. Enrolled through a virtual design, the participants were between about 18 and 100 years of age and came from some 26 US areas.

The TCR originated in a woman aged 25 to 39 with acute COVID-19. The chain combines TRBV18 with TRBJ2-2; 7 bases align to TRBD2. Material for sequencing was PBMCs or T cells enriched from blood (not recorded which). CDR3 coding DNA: TGTGCCAGCTCACCGGGCGAGCGGGGCTGGGAGCTGTTTTTT. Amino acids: CASSPGERGWELFF. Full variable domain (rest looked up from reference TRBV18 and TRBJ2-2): NAGVMQNPRHLVRRRGQEARLRCSPMKGHSHVYWYRQLPEEGLKFMVYLQKENIIDESGMPKERFSAEFPKEGPSILRIQQVVRGDSAAYFCASSPGERGWELFFGEGSRLTVL.